This T cell receptor beta chain is drawn from a study of blood T cell repertoires in COVID-19. Study-level information: Acute-phase and convalescent COVID-19 samples originated in the United States, Italy and Spain. Sources were T cells, B-cell-depleted T cells, or PBMCs; the material itself was cDNA or gDNA.

Looked up from germline, CDR1 is MRHNA and CDR2 is SNTAGT. The V end was cut by 10 bases, the J end by 7 bases, with 22 bases between. This CDR3 contains 15 residues. In the study's own analysis: The authors estimated nucleated cell counts from reference gene primer amplification. Produced via immunoSEQ multiplex PCR; TCRdb's table is partial and in-frame only. The V and J calls and clone size were taken over from that table, and D and trimming were inferred from the DNA. The sample includes hundreds of thousands of clones, around 86% of them seen just once. The gene calls are TRBV6-4 and TRBJ2-2; tentative D call: TRBD2 (6 bases). What was sequenced was peripheral blood. This sequence was found in a man aged 50 to 59 with acute or convalescent COVID-19. Here the CDR3 reads CATAPQGGTGGELFF. In DNA form, the CDR3 reads TGTGCCACTGCCCCCCAGGGAGGTACCGGCGGGGAGCTGTTTTTT.